The following is a T cell receptor beta chain sequence with its context. The antigen is not known. CDR1 is SGHDT and CDR2 is YYEEEE in the germline V gene. The CDR3 totals 12 residues. V lost 3 bases and J lost 6, with 7 bases in between. This specimen comes from a study of cytomegalovirus exposure and HLA in healthy donors. Findings and limits, study-wide: It was likely that a cluster of highly shared sequence variants was a sequencing artifact.

In the PCR, 60 Vbeta and 13 Jbeta primers were used. Repertoires were generated with immunoSEQ multiplex PCR, while TCRdb's copy carries only in-frame clones and drops some. The sample shows about 260,000 clones, roughly 86% of them seen only once. This clonotype originated in a woman between 40 and 50 years old in good health and CMV-seropositive. This rearrangement joins TRBV5-6 to TRBJ2-1; D is unclear. Sequences were obtained from PBMCs. This CDR3 reads CASSSRSNEQFF. The CDR3 nucleotides read TGTGCCAGCAGCTCTCGTTCCAATGAGCAGTTCTTC.